This T cell receptor (beta chain) comes out of a study of T cell responses to AZD1222 COVID-19 vaccine. Study-level information: Second-dose intervals of approximately 4 or approximately 12 weeks were pooled.

Study-wide findings and caveats: It should be noted that donors were predominantly white British and more often female, and clonal diversity was possibly underestimated. Baseline testing showed seropositivity in only six AZD1222 recipients. With two AZD1222 doses given, Spike-specific TCR breadth and depth both rose.

The CDR3 spans 16 residues. V was pared by 4 bases and J by 1 base, with 15 bases between. CDR1 is KGHSH and CDR2 is LQKENI in the germline V gene. Sequenced by immunoSEQ multiplex PCR; TCRdb stores in-frame clones only, minus some. The table shows around 100,000 clones, with roughly 85% occurring only once. For this clone: The target antigen is unknown.

Material: peripheral blood, obtained on day 0 of AZD1222 vaccination. The chain employs TRBV18 and TRBJ2-3; either TRBD1 or TRBD2 may supply D (5 bases each). The sequence was obtained from an adult in good health. CDR3 coding DNA: TGTGCCAGCTCACTTTTCGGCCAGGGAGGCACAGATACGCAGTATTTT. Translated: CASSLFGQGGTDTQYF.